This entry features one TCR beta chain sequence. Its antigen is unidentified. TCRdb keeps only in-frame clones here, not all; method: immunoSEQ multiplex PCR. The data show roughly 25,000 clones, 70% to 90% seen once. The record originates from a study of T cells in localized non-small cell lung cancer. General study results and limits: For the top 100 tumor clones, a median roughly 55 also appeared in adjacent lung. The highest T cell clonality was in uninvolved adjacent lung, above tumor. Higher T cell density in the blood was associated with longer overall survival, whereas higher adjacent-lung clonality associated with shorter survival.

V dropped 4 bases and J dropped 3; count of bases not matched to a gene: 6. This CDR3 spans 16 amino acids. Germline V gene lookup returns CDR1 SGHNT and CDR2 YENEEA. Specimen: peripheral blood, collected before any cancer treatment. This TCR came from a female donor of 60 years or more with stage II squamous cell lung carcinoma. The chain links TRBV11-3 to TRBJ2-3; 11 nucleotides line up with TRBD2. Here the CDR3 reads CASSSGTSGGTDTQYF. The DNA of the CDR3 is TGTGCCAGCAGCTCGGGGACTAGCGGAGGTACAGATACGCAGTATTTT. Looking up the rest from reference TRBV11-3 and TRBJ2-3 gives the full variable domain: EAGVVQSPRYKIIEKKQPVAFWCNPISGHNTLYWYLQNLGQGPELLIRYENEEAVDDSQLPKDRFSAERLKGVDSTLKIQPAELGDSAVYLCASSSGTSGGTDTQYFGPGTRLTVL.